This T cell receptor (beta chain) comes out of a study of blood T cell repertoires in COVID-19. For the study at large: Sources were T cells, B-cell-depleted T cells, or PBMCs; the material itself was cDNA or gDNA.

The data were produced by immunoSEQ multiplex PCR, yet TCRdb's version contains in-frame clones alone and is incomplete. This sample has 140,000 to 150,000 clones, with approximately 92% found just once. V trimming: 4 bases; J trimming: 8 bases; junction bases outside the gene matches: 8. Germline values: CDR1 SGHTA, CDR2 FQGNSA. CDR3 length: 15 residues. V and J are TRBV7-2 and TRBJ2-1; TRBD1 matches at 10 bases. This sequence originates from a man younger than 35 with COVID-19, enrolled during active disease. The material sequenced was peripheral blood. The DNA of the CDR3 is TGTGCCAGCAGCTCCGGGACAGGGGTAGAGGATGAGCAGTTCTTC. Encoded protein: CASSSGTGVEDEQFF.